One sample yielded the 8 T cell receptor beta chains listed below, sequenced in a study of T cell clonality in common variable immunodeficiency. Generated by immunoSEQ multiplex PCR, the TCRdb table keeps only in-frame clones and is missing some. The sample contains about 40,000 clones, none of them singletons. The sequencing input was peripheral blood mononuclear cells. Receptors originate from a person aged 18-70 years in good health.

Ten or more counts support this clone. With the read ending 3 residues before the CDR3 end, the germline J gene is used to fill in that end. The chain employs TRBV5-6 and TRBJ1-5; D is unresolved. This CDR3 has 14 residues. V lost 0 bases, J lost 3 bases, and 7 bases lay in between. Germline values: CDR1 SGHDT, CDR2 YYEEEE. CDR3 DNA, as far as it was read: TGTGCCAGCAGCTTGGCCGGTTACAATCAGCCC. It specifies CASSLAGYNQP. The complete CDR3 protein is CASSLAGYNQPQHF.

This clone was seen a few times. The read is 3 residues too short to cover the CDR3 end, so that end is filled in from the germline J gene. V is TRBV7-6 and J is TRBJ1-2, with D unclear. The CDR3 runs 16 residues. Germline-derived CDR1 and CDR2 are SGHVS and FNYEAQ. This CDR3 is CASSSLLAGVYNDYTF. The CDR3 DNA, read in part, is TGTGCCAGCAGCTCTCTCCTAGCGGGAGTATACAATGAC.

This clone came up many times. The CDR3 extends 3 residues past the end of the read, so its final part is completed from the germline J gene. The chain is built from TRBV4-1 and TRBJ2-7; D could derive from TRBD1 or TRBD2 (5 bases each). CDR1 is MGHRA and CDR2 is YSYEKL in the germline V gene. Deletions cut 3 bases from V and 6 bases from J, with 18 bases between. There are 15 residues in the CDR3. CDR3 sequence reads: CASSQESAGRGEQYF. Partial CDR3 DNA: TGCGCCAGCAGCCAGGAAAGCGCAGGGAGAGGCGAG.

This clone was seen only a few times. Read sequence stops 3 residues before the CDR3 end, and the germline J gene provides the missing end. The chain is built from TRBV7-3 and TRBJ1-2, with 9 positions matching TRBD1. Germline V gene lookup returns CDR1 SGHTA and CDR2 FQGTGA. This CDR3 has 13 residues. CDR3: CASSLDRGYDYTF. CDR3 DNA (partial): TGTGCCAGCAGCTTGGACAGGGGATACGAC.

The CDR3: CASSIRTETNEKLFF. CDR3 DNA (partial): TGTGCCAGTAGTATCCGGACAGAAACTAATGAAAAG. The chain is built from TRBV19 and TRBJ2-2; D might be TRBD1 (6 bases). The CDR3 end is not reached by the read, which stops 3 residues before it; the germline J gene fills it in. Germline CDR1 is LNHDA and CDR2 is SQIVND (reference sequence). This CDR3 spans 15 amino acids.

This clone was recorded many times. The DNA ends 3 residues before the CDR3 does, and the rest of the CDR3 is filled in from the germline J gene. The genes are TRBV12-3 or TRBV12-4 and TRBJ2-7, with TRBD2 matching over 9 bases. V lost 4 bases to trimming and J lost 3 bases; unmatched junction nucleotides: 7. The CDR3 consists of 15 residues. CDR3 DNA, as far as it was read: TGTGCCAGCAGTTCTTCAGCTAGCGGGGACTACGAG. Its protein product is CASSSSASGDYE. The whole CDR3 reads CASSSSASGDYEQYF.

This clone was seen repeatedly, ten times or more. The missing CDR3 end, 3 residues past where the read stops, is filled in from the germline J gene. This chain joins TRBV6-2 or TRBV6-3 and TRBJ2-2; 9 bases match TRBD1. V shed 4 bases, J shed 7 bases, and the junction held 7 bases outside the gene matches. CDR1 and CDR2 (germline): MNHEY, SVGEGT. The CDR3 length is 15 residues. The sequenced CDR3 bases are TGTGCCAGCAGTTTGACAGGGGGAGTCGACGGGGAG. This translates into CASSLTGGVDGE. In full, the CDR3 reads CASSLTGGVDGELFF.

Worth noting for this clone: From the germline J gene comes the end of the CDR3, since the read stops 3 residues before it. The chain carries TRBV7-6 and TRBJ2-2, with D possibly matching TRBD1 (5 bases). The CDR3 consists of 16 residues. Germline lookup yields CDR1 SGHVS and CDR2 FNYEAQ. The CDR3 sequence: CASSLNRLSGANVLFF. CDR3 DNA, as far as it was read: TGTGCCAGCAGCTTAAATCGGCTCTCTGGGGCCAACGTG.